The 11 T cell receptor beta chains below all came from one sample that was sequenced in a study of graft-versus-host responses after intestinal transplantation. What these receptors recognize is not known. Sequencing used immunoSEQ multiplex PCR; TCRdb keeps in-frame clones, though not all of them. The sample has fewer than 55,000 clones, roughly 95% seen once. The specimen comprised unstimulated CD8+ T cells sorted from spleen or lymph node cells, sampled before transplant. The source of these receptors is a human donor who was the organ donor for an intestinal transplant.

This clone appeared once. The same CDR3 also results from other DNA sequences found in this sample. The chain couples TRBV5-1 to TRBJ2-7; TRBD2 matches 7 bases. CDR3 size: 15 residues. The V gene's germline CDR1 is SGHRS and CDR2 YFSETQ. J lost 2 bases, V lost 4 bases, and 9 bases had no gene match. The CDR3 is CASSLARGLAYEQYF. The CDR3 DNA follows: TGCGCCAGCAGCCTGGCCCGTGGACTAGCCTACGAGCAGTACTTC.

The V gene is TRBV10-1, the J gene TRBJ2-7; either TRBD1 or TRBD2 may fit D (5 bases each). The CDR3 runs 18 residues. In germline, CDR1 is WNHNN, CDR2 SYGVQD (reference sequence). The V end lost 1 base, the J end lost 2 bases, and 21 bases lay between the germline ends. CDR3 DNA: TGCGCCAGCAGTGAGTGGGGCAGGGCGCTCACTAGGCCCTACGAGCAGTACTTC. It codes for CASSEWGRALTRPYEQYF.

V and J are TRBV27 and TRBJ1-5; a possible D gene is TRBD1 (6 bases). The CDR3 extends over 16 amino acids. CDR1 MNHEY and CDR2 SMNVEV come from the germline V gene (reference sequence). Trimming removed 2 bases at V and 2 bases at J, with 13 bases between. In nucleotides, the CDR3 is TGTGCCAGCAGTTTAGTGGGGGCTTTGGGCAATCAGCCCCAGCATTTT. Translation gives CASSLVGALGNQPQHF.

V gene TRBV4-1 combines with J gene TRBJ1-2; D unresolved. V was clipped by 0 bases and J by 3 bases, with 8 bases between them. The CDR3 length is 14 residues. Germline assignment: CDR1 MGHRA and CDR2 YSYEKL. In DNA form, the CDR3 reads TGCGCCAGCAGCCAAGAATTGGTAGACTATGGCTACACCTTC. Translating gives CASSQELVDYGYTF.

V usage is TRBV7-2 and J usage is TRBJ1-4; D is undetermined. Trimming cost V 1 base and J 8 bases, with 8 bases left between them. CDR3 length: 13 residues. Germline assignment: CDR1 SGHTA and CDR2 FQGNSA. The CDR3 reads CASSLVIREKLFF. As DNA, the CDR3 is TGTGCCAGCAGCTTAGTCATACGGGAAAAACTGTTTTTT.

This clone came up once. This chain joins TRBV11-2 and TRBJ2-5; D might be TRBD2 (5 bases). CDR1 is SGHAT, CDR2 FQNNGV, per germline. CDR3 size: 13 residues. Trimming took off 8 bases at V and 3 bases at J, with 13 bases between the two ends. In DNA form, the CDR3 reads TGTGCCAGCTCCTACGGGGTGGAAGAGACCCAGTACTTC. It yields the protein CASSYGVEETQYF.

The V and J genes are TRBV10-3 and TRBJ2-4; D is perhaps TRBD1 (7 bases). The V gene lost 2 bases and the J gene lost 4 bases, with 21 bases spanning the gap. The germline gives CDR1 ENHRY, CDR2 SYGVKD. CDR3 length: 18 residues. Here the CDR3 reads CAISEVVLGGTEKNIQYF. The DNA of the CDR3 is TGTGCCATCAGTGAGGTAGTCCTAGGGGGGACAGAAAAAAACATTCAGTACTTC.

This chain joins TRBV27 and TRBJ1-4, with 7 bases fitting TRBD1. CDR1 is MNHEY, CDR2 SMNVEV, per germline (reference sequence). V lost 5 bases and J lost 5; bases outside the gene matches: 8. The length of the CDR3 is 15 residues. CDR3 DNA sequence: TGTGCCAGCAGTAGGGGGCCGGCCTCGAATGAAAAACTGTTTTTT. Translation gives CASSRGPASNEKLFF. The full variable domain, its missing parts supplied by reference TRBV27 and TRBJ1-4, is EAQVTQNPRYLITVTGKKLTVTCSQNMNHEYMSWYRQDPGLGLRQIYYSMNVEVTDKGDVPEGYKVSRKEKRNFPLILESPSPNQTSLYFCASSRGPASNEKLFFGSGTQLSVL.

This chain links TRBV9 with TRBJ1-2, with D maybe TRBD1 (6 bases). This CDR3 region has 15 residues. Germline V gene data show CDR1 as SGDLS and CDR2 as YYNGEE. Trimming removed 4 bases at V and 8 bases at J, with 21 bases between. CDR3 in DNA: TGTGCCAGCAGCCCCCGGGACATAGTCTCCGAGGGCTACACCTTC. Protein sequence: CASSPRDIVSEGYTF. Together with reference TRBV9 and TRBJ1-2, the CDR3 gives the full variable domain: DSGVTQTPKHLITATGQRVTLRCSPRSGDLSVYWYQQSLDQGLQFLIQYYNGEERAKGNILERFSAQQFPDLHSELNLSSLELGDSALYFCASSPRDIVSEGYTFGSGTRLTVV.

V and J are TRBV4-1 and TRBJ1-2; tentative D call: TRBD1 (6 bases). CDR3 length: 14 amino acids. Germline-derived CDR1 and CDR2 are MGHRA and YSYEKL. The V end lost 3 bases, the J end lost 4 bases, and 12 bases lay between the germline ends. CDR3 sequence reads: CASSHRGAAYGYTF. The CDR3 nucleotides are TGCGCCAGCAGCCATAGGGGGGCGGCCTATGGCTACACCTTC.

This clone was picked up one time. The rearrangement links TRBV5-4 to TRBJ1-1; D unclear. Trimming left V 9 bases short and J 0 bases short, with 12 bases between. There are 13 residues in the CDR3. Germline V CDR1 and CDR2: SGHNT, YYREEE (reference sequence). The DNA of the CDR3 is TGTGCCACCGGAACGAGCATGAACACTGAAGCTTTCTTT. Translating it yields CATGTSMNTEAFF.